What follows describes a single T cell receptor beta chain. Germline CDR1 reads MNHEY; CDR2 reads SVGAGI. The V and J ends lost 0 bases and 5 bases respectively, with 13 bases between them. The CDR3 contains 15 residues. The record originates from a study of human T cells and chemical hapten exposure. The time point here: patch test 2, 6 weeks after DPC sensitization. Treatment reported: therapeutic diphenylcyclopropenone sensitization with weekly scalp DPC. Researchers sampled blood before each patch test went on. The authors' total RNA extraction used unfractionated whole blood. Original processing methods: Per sample, the median was 95,638 TCRs, with values from about 24,000 to 680,000. TCRdb analysed the RACE reads with MiXCR anew, one entry per CDR3 protein. TCRdb's processing, not the authors', yielded these V and J calls. The sample carries over 40,000 distinct CDR3 sequences, approximately 3.3% recorded once.

The source of this sequence is a man in his forties or fifties with alopecia areata. Some clones in this sample may be carry-over from other donors' samples. The chain uses TRBV6-5 and TRBJ1-2; D uncertain. The sequences come from whole blood, collected in connection with sensitization to the hapten diphenylcyclopropenone (DPC). The CDR3 loop reads CASSYSPYSGYGYTF. In DNA, the CDR3 is TGTGCCAGCAGTTACTCCCCTTACAGTGGTTATGGCTACACCTTC.